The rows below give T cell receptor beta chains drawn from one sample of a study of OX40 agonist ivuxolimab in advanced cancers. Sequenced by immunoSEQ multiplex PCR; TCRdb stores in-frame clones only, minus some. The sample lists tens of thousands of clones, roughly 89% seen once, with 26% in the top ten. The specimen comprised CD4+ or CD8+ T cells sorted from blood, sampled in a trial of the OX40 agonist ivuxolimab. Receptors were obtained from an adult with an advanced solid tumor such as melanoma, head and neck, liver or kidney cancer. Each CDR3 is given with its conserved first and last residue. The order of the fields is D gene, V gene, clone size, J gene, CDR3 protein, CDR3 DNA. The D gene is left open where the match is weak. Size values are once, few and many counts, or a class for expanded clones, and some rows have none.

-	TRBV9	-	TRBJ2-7	CASSETGAAYEQYF	TGTGCCAGCAGCGAAACCGGGGCAGCCTACGAGCAGTACTTC
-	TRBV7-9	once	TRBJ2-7	CASSPGSRQYF	TGTGCCAGCAGCCCCGGGAGTCGGCAGTACTTC
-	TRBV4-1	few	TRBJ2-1	CASSQDTRGAYNEQFF	TGCGCCAGCAGCCAAGATACTCGGGGGGCTTACAATGAGCAGTTCTTC
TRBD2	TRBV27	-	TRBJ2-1	CASGGGLAVYEQFF	TGTGCCAGCGGAGGGGGACTAGCCGTCTATGAGCAGTTCTTC
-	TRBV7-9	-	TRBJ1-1	CASSLEGPLRNTEAFF	TGTGCCAGCAGCTTAGAGGGACCCTTGAGGAACACTGAAGCTTTCTTT
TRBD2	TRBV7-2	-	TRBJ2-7	CASSLVAGGPFYEQYF	TGTGCCAGCAGCTTAGTAGCGGGAGGGCCGTTCTACGAGCAGTACTTC
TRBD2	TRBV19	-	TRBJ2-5	CASSIGSGAQETQYF	TGTGCCAGTAGTATAGGTAGCGGGGCTCAAGAGACCCAGTACTTC
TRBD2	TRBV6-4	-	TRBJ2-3	CASAPGLASDTQYF	TGTGCCAGCGCTCCGGGACTAGCGTCAGATACGCAGTATTTT
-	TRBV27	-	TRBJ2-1	CASSPLRGLYNEQFF	TGTGCCAGCAGTCCCCTCCGGGGGTTGTACAATGAGCAGTTCTTC
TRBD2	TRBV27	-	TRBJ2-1	CASSATGTSGRYNEQFF	TGTGCCAGCAGTGCTACCGGGACTAGCGGGCGCTACAATGAGCAGTTCTTC
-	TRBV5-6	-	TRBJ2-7	CASSFGTAIYEQYF	TGTGCCAGCAGCTTCGGCACGGCAATCTACGAGCAGTACTTC
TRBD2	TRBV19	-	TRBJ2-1	CASSIAGGSYNEQFF	TGTGCCAGTAGTATAGCGGGGGGATCCTACAATGAGCAGTTCTTC
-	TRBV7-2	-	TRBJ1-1	CASRRVGNTEAFF	TGTGCCAGCAGGAGGGTTGGGAACACTGAAGCTTTCTTT
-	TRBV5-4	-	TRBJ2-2	CASSLPENTGELFF	TGTGCCAGCAGCTTGCCGGAGAACACCGGGGAGCTGTTTTTT
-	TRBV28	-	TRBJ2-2	CASSSRAAGELFF	TGTGCCAGCAGTTCTCGGGCGGCCGGGGAGCTGTTTTTT
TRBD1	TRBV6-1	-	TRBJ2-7	CASSARRHTGGPAYEQYF	TGTGCCAGCAGTGCCCGTAGACATACAGGGGGCCCGGCCTACGAGCAGTACTTC
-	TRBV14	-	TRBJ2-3	CASSQDTVPLPTDTQYF	TGTGCCAGCAGCCAAGATACTGTTCCGCTGCCCACAGATACGCAGTATTTT
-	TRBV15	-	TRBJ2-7	CATSRDLVTAQNPIYEQYF	TGTGCCACCAGCAGAGATCTGGTCACTGCCCAAAATCCAATCTACGAGCAGTACTTC
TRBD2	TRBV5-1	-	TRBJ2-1	CASRDLSGGYNEQFF	TGCGCCAGCAGGGACCTTAGCGGGGGGTACAATGAGCAGTTCTTC
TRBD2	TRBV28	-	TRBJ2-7	CASSDSSGSYEQYF	TGTGCCAGCAGTGATTCTAGCGGATCCTACGAGCAGTACTTC
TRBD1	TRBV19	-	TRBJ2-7	CASSIQGAKYEQYF	TGTGCCAGTAGTATTCAGGGGGCCAAGTACGAGCAGTACTTC
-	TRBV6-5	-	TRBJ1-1	CASSYQGSTEAFF	TGTGCCAGCAGCTATCAGGGCTCCACTGAAGCTTTCTTT
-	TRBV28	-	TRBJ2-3	CASSLWTRQVTQYF	TGTGCCAGCAGTTTATGGACGAGGCAGGTTACGCAGTATTTT
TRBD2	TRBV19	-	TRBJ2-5	CASSIAGLAGETQYF	TGTGCCAGTAGTATAGCCGGGCTAGCGGGAGAGACCCAGTACTTC
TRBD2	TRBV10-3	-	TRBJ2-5	CAISERGPLGEGETQYF	TGTGCCATCAGTGAGCGGGGCCCCCTCGGGGAGGGTGAGACCCAGTACTTC
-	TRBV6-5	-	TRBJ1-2	CASSALRGNYGYTF	TGTGCCAGCAGTGCCCTCAGGGGTAACTATGGCTACACCTTC
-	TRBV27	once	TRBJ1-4	CAFPGGGPGEKLFF	TGTGCCTTCCCCGGGGGGGGGCCCGGGGAAAAACTGTTTTTT
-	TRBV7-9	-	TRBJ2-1	CASSLLPDNEQFF	TGTGCCAGCAGCCTTCTACCTGACAATGAGCAGTTCTTC
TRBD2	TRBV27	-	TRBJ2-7	CASRGLAGGPHEQYF	TGTGCCAGCAGGGGACTAGCGGGAGGGCCCCACGAGCAGTACTTC
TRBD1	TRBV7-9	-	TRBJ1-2	CASSLGTGFNYTF	TGTGCCAGCAGCTTAGGGACAGGGTTTAACTACACCTTC
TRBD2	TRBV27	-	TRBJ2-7	CASRGLAGGTYEQYF	TGTGCCAGCAGGGGACTAGCGGGAGGAACCTACGAGCAGTACTTC
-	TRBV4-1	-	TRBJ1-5	CASSPLEGSNQPQHF	TGCGCCAGCAGCCCCTTGGAGGGGAGCAATCAGCCCCAGCATTTT
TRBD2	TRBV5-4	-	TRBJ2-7	CASSRPSGRAIYEQYF	TGTGCCAGCAGCCGTCCCAGCGGGAGGGCCATCTACGAGCAGTACTTC
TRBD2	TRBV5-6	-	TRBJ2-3	CASSWGLAADTQYF	TGTGCCAGCAGCTGGGGACTAGCGGCAGATACGCAGTATTTT
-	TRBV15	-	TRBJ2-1	CATSRDVTRGGEQFF	TGTGCCACCAGCAGAGATGTGACCCGAGGCGGTGAGCAGTTCTTC
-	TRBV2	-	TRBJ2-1	CASTSYNEQFF	TGTGCCAGCACAAGTTATAATGAGCAGTTCTTC
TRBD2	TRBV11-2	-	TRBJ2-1	CASSLGLAGADSYNEQFF	TGTGCCAGCAGTTTGGGACTAGCGGGGGCCGACTCCTACAATGAGCAGTTCTTC
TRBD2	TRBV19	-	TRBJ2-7	CASSTGGRFSEQYF	TGTGCCAGTAGTACCGGGGGGAGGTTCTCGGAGCAGTACTTC
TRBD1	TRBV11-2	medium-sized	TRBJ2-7	CASSLAQGAHEQYF	TGTGCCAGCAGCTTAGCCCAGGGGGCTCACGAGCAGTACTTC
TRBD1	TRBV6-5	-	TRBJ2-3	CASNRQGVGIDTQYF	TGTGCCAGCAACCGACAGGGGGTCGGTATAGATACGCAGTATTTT
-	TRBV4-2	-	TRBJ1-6	CASSSLSRPNSPLHF	TGTGCCAGCAGCTCCCTGAGCCGTCCTAATTCACCCCTCCACTTT
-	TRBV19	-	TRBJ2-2	CASRKGLLGEELFF	TGTGCCAGTAGGAAGGGACTTCTTGGAGAGGAGCTGTTTTTT
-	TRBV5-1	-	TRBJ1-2	CASSLAGTQRDGYTF	TGCGCCAGCAGCTTGGCGGGGACGCAGAGGGATGGCTACACCTTC
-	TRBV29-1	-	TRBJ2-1	CSIREYNEQFF	TGCAGCATCCGTGAGTACAATGAGCAGTTCTTC
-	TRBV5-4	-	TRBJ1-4	CASSLNNEKLFF	TGTGCCAGCAGCCTCAACAATGAAAAACTGTTTTTT
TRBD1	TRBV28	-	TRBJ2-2	CASSTTGVPNTGELFF	TGTGCCAGCAGTACGACAGGGGTTCCGAACACCGGGGAGCTGTTTTTT
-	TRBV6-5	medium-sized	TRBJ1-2	CASSYGDGKYGYTF	TGTGCCAGCAGTTACGGAGACGGAAAGTATGGCTACACCTTC
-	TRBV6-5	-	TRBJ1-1	CASSYSSGKNTEAFF	TGTGCCAGCAGTTACTCGTCCGGGAAGAACACTGAAGCTTTCTTT
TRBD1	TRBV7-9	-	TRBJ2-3	CASSLVGTVTDTQYF	TGTGCCAGCAGCTTAGTTGGGACAGTTACAGATACGCAGTATTTT
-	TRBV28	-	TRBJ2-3	CASSLDGNTDTQYF	TGTGCCAGCAGTTTAGACGGAAACACAGATACGCAGTATTTT
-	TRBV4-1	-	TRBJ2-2	CASSQMNTGELFF	TGCGCCAGCAGCCAAATGAACACCGGGGAGCTGTTTTTT
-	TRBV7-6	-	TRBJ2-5	CASSLARGDGETQYF	TGTGCCAGCAGCCTGGCCAGGGGAGATGGAGAGACCCAGTACTTC
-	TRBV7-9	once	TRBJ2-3	CASSSLARDTQYF	TGTGCCAGCAGCTCTTTAGCGCGAGATACGCAGTATTTT
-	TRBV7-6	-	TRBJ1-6	CASSLEIGSYNSPLHF	TGTGCCAGCAGCTTAGAGATCGGCAGCTATAATTCACCCCTCCACTTT
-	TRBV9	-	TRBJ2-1	CASNTGEGLDNEQFF	TGTGCCAGCAATACGGGAGAAGGGTTGGACAATGAGCAGTTCTTC
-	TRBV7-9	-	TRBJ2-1	CASSLGPTLGHEQFF	TGTGCCAGCAGCTTAGGCCCCACACTAGGCCATGAGCAGTTCTTC
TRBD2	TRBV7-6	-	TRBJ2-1	CASSPSLAGEQFF	TGTGCCAGCAGCCCATCCCTAGCGGGAGAGCAGTTCTTC
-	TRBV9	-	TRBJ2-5	CASSPLGGLGTQYF	TGTGCCAGCAGCCCTCTCGGGGGACTGGGGACCCAGTACTTC
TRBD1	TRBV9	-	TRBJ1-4	CASSSGQDNEKLFF	TGTGCCAGCAGCTCGGGACAGGATAATGAAAAACTGTTTTTT
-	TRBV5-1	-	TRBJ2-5	CASSFTGTDLGETQYF	TGCGCCAGCAGCTTCACCGGGACCGACCTTGGGGAGACCCAGTACTTC